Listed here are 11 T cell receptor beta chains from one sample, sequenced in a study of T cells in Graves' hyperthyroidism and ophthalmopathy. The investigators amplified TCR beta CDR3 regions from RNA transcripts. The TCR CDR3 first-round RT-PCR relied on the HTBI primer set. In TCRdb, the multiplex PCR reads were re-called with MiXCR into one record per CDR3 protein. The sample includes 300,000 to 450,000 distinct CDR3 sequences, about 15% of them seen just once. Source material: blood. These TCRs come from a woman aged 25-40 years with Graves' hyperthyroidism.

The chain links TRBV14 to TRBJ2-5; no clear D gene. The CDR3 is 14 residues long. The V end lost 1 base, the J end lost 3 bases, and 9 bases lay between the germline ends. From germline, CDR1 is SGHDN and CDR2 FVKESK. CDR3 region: CASSQAMKKETQYF. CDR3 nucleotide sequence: TGTGCCAGCAGCCAAGCCATGAAAAAAGAGACCCAGTACTTC.

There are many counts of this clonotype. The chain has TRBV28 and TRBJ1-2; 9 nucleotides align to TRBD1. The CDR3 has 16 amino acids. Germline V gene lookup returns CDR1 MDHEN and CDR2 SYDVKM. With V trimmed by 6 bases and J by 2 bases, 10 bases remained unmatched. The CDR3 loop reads CASRPGTGLLNYGYTF. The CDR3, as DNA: TGTGCCAGCAGGCCCGGGACAGGGCTTTTAAACTATGGCTACACCTTC.

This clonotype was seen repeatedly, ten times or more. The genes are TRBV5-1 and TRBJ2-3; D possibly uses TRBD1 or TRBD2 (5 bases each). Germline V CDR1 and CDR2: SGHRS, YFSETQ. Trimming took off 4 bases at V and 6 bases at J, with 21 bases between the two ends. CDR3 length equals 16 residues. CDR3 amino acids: CASSLGGTHGADTQYF. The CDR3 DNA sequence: TGCGCCAGCAGCCTGGGTGGGACCCATGGGGCCGATACGCAGTATTTT.

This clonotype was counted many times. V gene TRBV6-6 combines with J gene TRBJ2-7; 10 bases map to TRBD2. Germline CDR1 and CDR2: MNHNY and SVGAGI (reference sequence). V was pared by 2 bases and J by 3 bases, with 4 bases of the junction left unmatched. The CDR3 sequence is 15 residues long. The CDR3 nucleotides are TGTGCCAGCAGTTACAGACTAGCGGGCCGCTACGAGCAGTACTTC. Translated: CASSYRLAGRYEQYF.

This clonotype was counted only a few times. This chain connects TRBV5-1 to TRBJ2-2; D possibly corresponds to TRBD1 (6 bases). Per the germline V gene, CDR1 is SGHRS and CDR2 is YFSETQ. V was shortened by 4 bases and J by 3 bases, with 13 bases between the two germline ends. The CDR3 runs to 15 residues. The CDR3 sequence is CASSLRDTYTGELFF. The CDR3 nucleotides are TGCGCCAGCAGCCTCCGGGACACATACACCGGGGAGCTGTTTTTT.

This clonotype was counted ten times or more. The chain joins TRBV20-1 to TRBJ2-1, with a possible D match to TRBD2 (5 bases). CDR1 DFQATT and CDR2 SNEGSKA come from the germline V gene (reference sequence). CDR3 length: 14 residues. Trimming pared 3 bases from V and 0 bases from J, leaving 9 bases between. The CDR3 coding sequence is TGCAGTGCTAGTAGGGAGAGCTCCTACAATGAGCAGTTCTTC. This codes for CSASRESSYNEQFF.

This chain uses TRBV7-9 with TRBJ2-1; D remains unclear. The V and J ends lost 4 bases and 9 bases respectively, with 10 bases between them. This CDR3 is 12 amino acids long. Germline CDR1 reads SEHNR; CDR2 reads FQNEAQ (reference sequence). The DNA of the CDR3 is TGTGCCAGCAGCTCCGAAGTAGGTGAGCAGTTCTTC. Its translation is CASSSEVGEQFF.

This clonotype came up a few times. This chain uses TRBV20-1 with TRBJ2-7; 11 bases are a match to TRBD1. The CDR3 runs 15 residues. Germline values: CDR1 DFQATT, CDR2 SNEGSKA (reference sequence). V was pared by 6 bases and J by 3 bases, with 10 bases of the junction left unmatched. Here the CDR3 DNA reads TGCAGTGCCCCAGACACCGGGACAGGGGGCTACGAGCAGTACTTC. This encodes CSAPDTGTGGYEQYF.

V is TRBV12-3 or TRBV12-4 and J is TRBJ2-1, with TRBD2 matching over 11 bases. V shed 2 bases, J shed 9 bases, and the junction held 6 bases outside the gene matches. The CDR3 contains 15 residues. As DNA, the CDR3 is TGTGCCAGCAGTTTAAATAGCGGGAGGGCCGTTGAGCAGTTCTTC. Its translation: CASSLNSGRAVEQFF.

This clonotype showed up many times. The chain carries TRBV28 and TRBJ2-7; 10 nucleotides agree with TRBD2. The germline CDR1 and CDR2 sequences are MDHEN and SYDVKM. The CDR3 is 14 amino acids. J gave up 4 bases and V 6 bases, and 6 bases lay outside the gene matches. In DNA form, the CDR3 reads TGTGCCAGCAGCCTGAGCGGGAGGGGATACGAGCAGTACTTC. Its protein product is CASSLSGRGYEQYF.

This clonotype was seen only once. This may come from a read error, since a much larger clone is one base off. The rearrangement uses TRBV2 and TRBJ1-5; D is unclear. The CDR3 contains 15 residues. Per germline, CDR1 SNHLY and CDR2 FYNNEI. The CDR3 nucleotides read TGTGCCAGCTGTGAGGCGGTACCAAACGATCAGCCCCAGCATTTT. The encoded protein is CASCEAVPNDQPQHF.